This passage covers 18 T cell receptor beta chains from one sample sequenced in a study of blood T cell repertoires in COVID-19. The assay was immunoSEQ multiplex PCR, and TCRdb's table has in-frame clones only and misses some. The table has under 200,000 clones, around 67% seen once. The source material was peripheral blood. The receptors here all came from a woman aged 80 or over with acute or convalescent COVID-19.

The chain links TRBV3-1 (or the pseudogene TRBV3-2) to TRBJ2-5; D is unclear. The germline V and J ends were trimmed by 1 base and 1 base, with 10 bases remaining between them. Germline lookup yields CDR1 LGHDT and CDR2 YNNKEL (reference sequence). The CDR3 has 15 amino acids. The CDR3 is CASSQVVSTQETQYF. CDR3 coding DNA: TGTGCCAGCAGCCAAGTAGTATCCACCCAAGAGACCCAGTACTTC.

V and J are TRBV6-5 and TRBJ2-2; perhaps TRBD1 as D (5 bases). This CDR3 contains 14 residues. Germline CDR1 is MNHEY and CDR2 is SVGAGI. V lost 5 bases and J 1 base, leaving 8 bases between the germline ends. The CDR3 loop reads CASSPQGNTGELFF. CDR3 in DNA: TGTGCCAGCAGTCCTCAGGGGAACACCGGGGAGCTGTTTTTT.

This clone was seen a few times. The chain couples TRBV6-5 to TRBJ2-7; 9 bases match TRBD1. CDR3 length equals 14 residues. Unmatched junction bases numbered 8, after V lost 8 bases and J lost 3 bases. Per germline, CDR1 MNHEY and CDR2 SVGAGI. CDR3 amino acids: CASGRTGDSYEQYF. The CDR3 nucleotides are TGTGCCAGCGGTCGGACAGGGGACAGCTACGAGCAGTACTTC.

The chain uses TRBV30 and TRBJ2-7, with D possibly being TRBD1 (6 bases). Looked up from germline, CDR1 is GTSNPN and CDR2 is SVGIG (reference sequence). The V gene lost 3 bases and the J gene lost 2 bases, with 8 bases spanning the gap. The CDR3 totals 12 residues. The CDR3 DNA follows: TGTGCCTGGAGGAGGGACACCTACGAGCAGTACTTC. Translating gives CAWRRDTYEQYF.

The chain links TRBV2 to TRBJ2-3; 8 bases fit TRBD1. The germline CDR1 and CDR2 sequences are SNHLY and FYNNEI. The CDR3 loop spans 17 amino acids. With 7 bases clipped from V and 1 base from J, the junction kept 13 bases outside the gene matches. The DNA for the CDR3 is TGTGCCAGCACCCTCCCCTGGGGACAGGAACGCACAGATACGCAGTATTTT. Translating gives CASTLPWGQERTDTQYF. Complete variable domain (other parts from reference TRBV2 and TRBJ2-3): EPEVTQTPSHQVTQMGQEVILRCVPISNHLYFYWYRQILGQKVEFLVSFYNNEISEKSEIFDDQFSVERPDGSNFTLKIRSTKLEDSAMYFCASTLPWGQERTDTQYFGPGTRLTVL.

The rearrangement links TRBV4-1 to TRBJ1-4, with 10 positions matching TRBD1. The junction had 5 bases not matched to a gene; V was cut back by 4 bases and J by 9 bases. The CDR3 contains 14 residues. The germline CDR1 and CDR2 sequences are MGHRA and YSYEKL. In nucleotides, the CDR3 is TGCGCCAGCAGCCCTCCGGGACAGGGGCAAAAACTGTTTTTT. It codes for CASSPPGQGQKLFF.

This clone turned up a few times. The rearrangement joins TRBV24-1 to TRBJ2-3, with 7 bases identical to TRBD2. After removal of 4 bases from V and 4 bases from J, the junction contained 13 bases not matched to a gene. Germline V gene lookup returns CDR1 KGHDR and CDR2 SFDVKD. CDR3 size: 17 residues. CDR3 loop: CATSDSSQGGVPDTQYF. CDR3 nucleotide sequence: TGTGCCACCAGTGACTCTTCCCAGGGAGGGGTGCCAGATACGCAGTATTTT.

This clone was detected a few times. The rearrangement links TRBV4-2 to TRBJ2-3, with 9 bases identical to TRBD2. V lost 4 bases, J lost 7 bases, and 18 bases stayed unmatched. The CDR3 is made up of 18 amino acids. Germline V gives CDR1 LGHNA, CDR2 YNFKEQ. The CDR3 DNA follows: TGTGCCAGCAGCCTTCAAGGTAGCGGCGGGAGGGCCGGAAATACGCAGTATTTT. It translates to CASSLQGSGGRAGNTQYF.

There are many counts of this clone. V gene TRBV7-2 combines with J gene TRBJ2-1; no reliable D call. V lost 1 base, J lost 5 bases, and 6 bases lay in between. Germline CDR1 is SGHTA and CDR2 is FQGNSA. The CDR3 has 13 residues. CDR3 protein: CASSLGANNEQFF. CDR3 sequence (DNA): TGTGCCAGCAGCTTAGGGGCGAACAATGAGCAGTTCTTC.

This sequence joins TRBV28 and TRBJ2-1, with D perhaps TRBD2 (7 bases). Germline V gives CDR1 MDHEN, CDR2 SYDVKM. The CDR3 covers 17 residues. V was clipped by 5 bases and J by 9 bases, with 26 bases between them. CDR3 nucleotide sequence: TGTGCCAGCAGTCTCCCCCCCGGCCGGCGGGGAGGGGGTGAGCAGTTCTTC. The encoded protein is CASSLPPGRRGGGEQFF.

The rearrangement joins TRBV24-1 to TRBJ2-2; 9 bases fit TRBD1. Germline V gene sequence: CDR1 KGHDR, CDR2 SFDVKD. The CDR3 is made up of 15 amino acids. With V trimmed by 4 bases and J by 7 bases, 6 bases remained unmatched. The CDR3 DNA follows: TGTGCCACCAGTGACACCGGGACAGGGATCGGGGAGCTGTTTTTT. The encoded protein is CATSDTGTGIGELFF.

This chain links TRBV6-5 with TRBJ2-2, with TRBD1 matching over 9 bases. The CDR3 consists of 15 residues. Unmatched junction bases numbered 8, after V lost 6 bases and J lost 6 bases. Germline-derived CDR1 and CDR2 are MNHEY and SVGAGI. CDR3 in amino acids: CASRTGQGNPGELFF. In nucleotides, the CDR3 is TGTGCCAGCAGAACGGGACAGGGAAATCCCGGGGAGCTGTTTTTT.

The rearrangement links TRBV4-1 to TRBJ2-1; 13 nucleotides line up with TRBD2. After removal of 5 bases from V and 7 bases from J, the junction contained 5 bases not matched to a gene. CDR3 length equals 15 residues. Germline V gives CDR1 MGHRA, CDR2 YSYEKL. The CDR3 DNA follows: TGCGCCAGCAGCTTACTAGCGGGAGGGCCAAATGAGCAGTTCTTC. Its protein product is CASSLLAGGPNEQFF.

The J gene is TRBJ2-6, the V gene TRBV19; D is uncertain. This CDR3 spans 14 amino acids. V shed 9 bases and J shed 0 bases, with 9 bases lying between them. The germline V gene has CDR1 LNHDA and CDR2 SQIVND (reference sequence). The CDR3 DNA reads as TGTGCCAGCCTCCCCTCCTCTGGGGCCAACGTCCTGACTTTC. This encodes CASLPSSGANVLTF.

Only a few counts were recorded for this clone. This rearrangement joins TRBV12-3 or TRBV12-4 to TRBJ1-1, with D unresolved. The CDR3 covers 13 residues. Trimming took off 4 bases at V and 7 bases at J, with 13 bases between the two ends. DNA for the CDR3: TGTGCCAGCAGTTCCCAGGATGCTCTTGAAGCTTTCTTT. Amino acids: CASSSQDALEAFF.

The chain has TRBV9 and TRBJ2-7; 9 bases align to TRBD1. Germline lookup yields CDR1 SGDLS and CDR2 YYNGEE. Trimming removed 0 bases from V and 0 bases from J; junction bases left unmatched: 10. The CDR3 is 18 residues long. As DNA, the CDR3 is TGTGCCAGCAGCGTAGCTACCCCACAGGGGGCCCACTCCTACGAGCAGTACTTC. Encoded protein: CASSVATPQGAHSYEQYF.

CDR3 DNA: TGTGCCAGCAGTCCGCGGTACGGGGGAAACACCATATATTTT. Translating it yields CASSPRYGGNTIYF. V usage is TRBV6-5 and J usage is TRBJ1-3; no firm D call. CDR1 and CDR2 from the germline V gene are MNHEY and SVGAGI. The CDR3 consists of 14 residues. Trimming took off 5 bases at V and 4 bases at J, with 12 bases between the two ends.

The chain recombines TRBV7-2 with TRBJ2-1; TRBD2 matches at 14 bases. The CDR3 totals 15 residues. J lost 8 bases, V lost 5 bases, and 5 bases had no gene match. The V gene's germline CDR1 is SGHTA and CDR2 FQGNSA. The CDR3 coding sequence is TGTGCCAGCAGCCGGGGACTAGCGGGGGTCGATGAGCAGTTCTTC. It codes for CASSRGLAGVDEQFF.